Described below is a single TCR beta chain sequence and its context. This clonotype was observed many times. Its antigen has not been determined. It has no much larger one-base neighbor in the sample; base qualities were not kept. The sample comes from a study of T cells in Graves' hyperthyroidism and ophthalmopathy (dated by TCRdb to about 2019). Some background on the complete study: Peripheral blood samples were taken at the time of initial diagnosis, prior to any treatment. TCR Vbeta CDR3 sequencing of 135 peripheral blood samples (under 45 ophthalmopathy, 75 to 85 hyperthyroidism and approximately 17 progressor patients) is reported in the paper. The 100 discovery patients were divided at random into training and test sets in a 7:3 ratio. Prospective prediction of ophthalmopathy was tested in an independent validation cohort consisting of roughly 20 hyperthyroidism patients and approximately 16 patients who later progressed to ophthalmopathy. Thyroid tissue and blood T-cell repertoires from six Graves' hyperthyroidism patients were also compared in the study. To identify TCR V-J signatures that set the groups apart, the researchers used a discovery cohort of 100 or so patients, made up of 43 with Graves' ophthalmopathy and about 55 with stable Graves' hyperthyroidism. Following sampling, methimazole starting at 30 mg daily was given to hyperthyroidism patients, and high-dose intravenous methylprednisolone was given to ophthalmopathy patients.

The paper as a whole reports these results and caveats: In validation, the model predicted progression to ophthalmopathy a median of around 6.5 months before onset, with approximately 68% sensitivity and about 72% specificity. Most expanded thyroid clonotypes (frequency above 0.001) were also detected in blood, a finding suggesting that blood repertoires may reflect thyroid immune responses. Ophthalmopathy was separated from stable hyperthyroidism by a 13 V-J signature model, with around 90% sensitivity and about 81% specificity obtained in cross-validation and 80%/75% obtained in testing. No statistical method was used to set the sample size in advance, and investigators knew the group allocation.

Ophthalmopathy patients had moderately to severely active disease, with a Clinical Activity Score of 3 or more, a NOSPECS grade of 4 or more, and a disease duration of less than 3 months. Patients with uncontrolled infections, other autoimmune diseases, pregnancy or lactation were excluded. Diagnoses were based on clinical symptoms, serum thyroxine and TRAb, thyroid ultrasound and orbital computed tomography. PBMCs were separated from about 10 ml of fresh peripheral blood using Ficoll-Paque density gradient centrifugation. Total RNA was extracted with Trizol reagent, and quality was checked on an Agilent 2100 Bioanalyzer. The TCR beta CDR3 regions were amplified from RNA transcripts. A first-round RT-PCR of the TCR CDR3 used the HTBI primer set with the Qiagen OneStep RT-PCR kit. A second multiplex PCR round built the libraries, followed by size selection and purification. The libraries were sequenced on an Illumina HiSeq2000 using paired-end 100 bp reads. On the study's bioinformatics: SOAPnuke was used to process the raw data, removing reads that contained adapters or uncalled bases, had a mean Phred below 15, or lacked an exact match to the constant primer or identifier. COPE v1.2.5 was used to merge high-quality paired reads, and clonotypes were defined as unique nucleotide sequences. MiTCR v1.1 was used to align the clonotypes against IMGT TRBV, TRBD and TRBJ reference segments. The analysis included only V-J combinations with a frequency above 0.0001, which together covered more than 98% of the repertoires. The TCS score was defined as F50 (clonal expansion) divided by E x V (chaos), with BLOSUM62-based TCRdist calculated between CDR3 peptides within each V-J. Welch's t-statistics and random forest reduced 514 V-J features to 13, which were used in a naive Bayes classifier (R e1071). Using fastp trimming at Q25 and MiXCR clonotype assembly, TCRdb reanalyzed the public sequencing data and kept in-frame beta chains. One record per CDR3 amino acid sequence lists the most common genes and DNA. What appears here as the V and J calls and clone size reflects TCRdb's work, not the paper's. This sample holds about 600,000 distinct CDR3 sequences; about 16% were observed only once. The top ten hold 2.5% to 4% of the sample.

V is reduced by 4 bases and J by 9 bases, leaving a spacing of 13 bases between them. Reading from cysteine to phenylalanine, the CDR3 counts 13 amino acids. Left in the record is the CDR3 DNA by itself, 39 bases read in frame from the first base. The germline V gene specifies SNHLY as CDR1 and FYNNEI as CDR2. The TCR sequence derives from a woman aged 40 to 50 with Graves' ophthalmopathy. The V and J segments used are TRBV2 and TRBJ2-1; TRBD2 could be the D gene, as 6 bases match. The sample taken for sequencing was blood. The CDR3 amino acid sequence is: CASSGDGRGEQFF. In nucleotides, the sequence is TGTGCCAGCAGTGGTGATGGGCGGGGTGAGCAGTTCTTC.